This T cell receptor beta chain was profiled in a study of shared clonotypes between healthy human individuals. Naive CD8 populations comprised CD45RO-negative cells positively selected for CCR7, excluding terminally differentiated effector memory CD45RA+ cells. Trimming removed 6 bases at V and 8 bases at J, with 8 bases between. Germline V gene data show CDR1 as DFQATT and CDR2 as SNEGSKA (reference sequence). CDR3 length equals 10 residues. The authors loaded around 220 ng DNA, around 30,000 T cell genomes, into sorted-subset replicate PCRs. Measured with immunoSEQ multiplex PCR; TCRdb has only the in-frame clones, and not every one. This repertoire shows 560,000 or so clones, approximately 96% found once; its top ten account for 0.095% to 0.13%.

The receptor comes from a woman aged 25-40 years in good health. Source material: naive CD8+ T cells sorted from blood. V gene TRBV20-1 combines with J gene TRBJ2-1, with D hard to call. This CDR3 reads CSAISDEQFF. DNA of the CDR3: TGCAGTGCCATAAGTGATGAGCAGTTCTTC.